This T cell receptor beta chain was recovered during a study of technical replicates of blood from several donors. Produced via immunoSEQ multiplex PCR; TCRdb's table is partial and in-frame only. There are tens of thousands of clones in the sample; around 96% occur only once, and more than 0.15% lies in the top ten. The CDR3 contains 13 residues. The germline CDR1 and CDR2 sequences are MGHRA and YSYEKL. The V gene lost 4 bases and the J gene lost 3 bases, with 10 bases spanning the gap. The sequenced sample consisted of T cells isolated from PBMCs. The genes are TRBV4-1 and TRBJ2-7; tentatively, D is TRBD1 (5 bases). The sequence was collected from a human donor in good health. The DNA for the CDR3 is TGCGCCAGCAGCCCCTTCAGGGACTACGAGCAGTACTTC. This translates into CASSPFRDYEQYF.